These 11 T cell receptor beta chains were sequenced from one sample in a study of blood T cells in healthy people across ages. The authors ran a second PCR of about 6 to 12 cycles using a sample-barcoded 5' primer and a J-beta primer mix. TCRdb re-called the 5' RACE reads through MiXCR, storing one row per CDR3 protein. The sample has around 780,000 distinct CDR3 sequences, approximately 24% seen once; the top ten hold around 3%. The sample was also reused in another study, on T cells of mothers and their children.

Sequenced material: blood. Source of these receptors: a boy younger than 18 in good health.

The CDR3 loop is CASSPGDRAETQYF. The CDR3 DNA sequence: TGTGCCAGCAGCCCCGGAGACAGGGCCGAGACCCAGTACTTC. The rearrangement links TRBV7-9 to TRBJ2-5; 7 bases are shared with TRBD1. CDR1 and CDR2 (germline): SEHNR, FQNEAQ (reference sequence). This CDR3 is built from 14 residues. The V gene end was trimmed by 5 bases and the J gene end by 5 bases; junction bases not matched to a gene: 8.

This chain uses TRBV6-6 with TRBJ1-1, with D perhaps TRBD1 (5 bases). The CDR3 loop spans 14 amino acids. Germline V gives CDR1 MNHNY, CDR2 SVGAGI (reference sequence). V lost 7 bases and J lost 4, with 16 bases in between. The CDR3 bases are TGTGCCAGCATAATAGTGGCGGGGGGCACTGAAGCTTTCTTT. Its translation is CASIIVAGGTEAFF.

The table lists this clonotype with a few counts. The chain recombines TRBV9 with TRBJ1-3, with 7 positions matching TRBD1. This CDR3 region has 15 residues. Germline V gene data show CDR1 as SGDLS and CDR2 as YYNGEE. Trimming at V came to 3 bases and at J to 4 bases, leaving 7 bases not matched to a gene. CDR3 bases: TGTGCCAGCAGCGCGACAGGGTCCAAGGGAAACACCATATATTTT. Translation gives CASSATGSKGNTIYF.

This sequence joins TRBV29-1 and TRBJ2-1; a possible D gene is TRBD2 (6 bases). V lost 2 bases to trimming and J lost 5 bases, with 16 bases between them. Looked up from germline, CDR1 is SQVTM and CDR2 is ANQGSEA. The CDR3 loop spans 15 amino acids. The DNA of the CDR3 is TGCAGCGTTGAATTGGTGGCGGGGTTTGACAATGAGCAGTTCTTC. Translated, it gives CSVELVAGFDNEQFF.

This clonotype has more than one count but fewer than ten. This chain uses TRBV5-1 with TRBJ2-4; the D is unclear. V was clipped by 1 base and J by 6 bases, with 8 bases between them. This CDR3 has 13 residues. Germline CDR1 reads SGHRS; CDR2 reads YFSETQ. The CDR3 DNA follows: TGCGCCAGCAGCTTGATTGTGGGAAACATTCAGTACTTC. It is translated as CASSLIVGNIQYF.

A few counts support this clonotype. This chain uses TRBV12-3 or TRBV12-4 with TRBJ1-3; unclear D gene. V lost 6 bases and J lost 3, with 9 bases in between. This CDR3 spans 13 amino acids. CDR3 nucleotides: TGTGCCAGCAGCGCGGGTCGTGGAAACACCATATATTTT. Its protein is CASSAGRGNTIYF.

For the CDR3, the DNA is TGTGCCAGCAGCTTAAGGAGGGGACAGGGCCAGTTCTTC. It is translated as CASSLRRGQGQFF. The J gene is TRBJ2-5, the V gene TRBV11-2; 9 nucleotides agree with TRBD1. The J call may be mistaken, given a closer DNA end match to TRBJ2-1. Germline loops: CDR1 SGHAT, CDR2 FQNNGV. The CDR3 is 13 amino acids.

The genes are TRBV5-4 and TRBJ1-1; 9 nucleotides agree with TRBD1. After removal of 2 bases from V and 1 base from J, the junction contained 9 bases not matched to a gene. Germline V gene data show CDR1 as SGHNT and CDR2 as YYREEE (reference sequence). The CDR3 runs to 17 residues. The DNA of the CDR3 is TGTGCCAGCAGCTTCTACGGACAGGGGTTAGGGAACACTGAAGCTTTCTTT. This sequence encodes CASSFYGQGLGNTEAFF.

This chain connects TRBV7-3 to TRBJ2-1; 7 bases align to TRBD1. This CDR3 is built from 14 residues. Germline lookup yields CDR1 SGHTA and CDR2 FQGTGA. V dropped 5 bases and J dropped 7; count of bases not matched to a gene: 8. The CDR3: CASSPTGYANEQFF. CDR3 nucleotides: TGTGCCAGCAGCCCGACAGGGTATGCTAATGAGCAGTTCTTC.

A word on this clonotype: A single base separates this from a much larger clone, so it may be a read error. V and J are TRBV28 and TRBJ1-2; no clear D. The germline V gene has CDR1 MDHEN and CDR2 SYDVKM. The V end lost 2 bases, the J end lost 3 bases, and 7 bases lay between the germline ends. The length of the CDR3 is 13 residues. The CDR3: CASSLKQDYGYTF. The CDR3 nucleotides are TGTGCCAGCAGTTTAAAGCAGGACTATGGCTACACCTTC.

This clonotype was detected only a few times. The CDR3 DNA reads TGCGCCAGCAGCTTACGTACGAGCGCCCCCACAGATACGCAGTATTTT. Translation: CASSLRTSAPTDTQYF. The rearrangement joins TRBV5-1 to TRBJ2-3; no clear D. With 2 bases removed from V and 2 bases from J, the gap between germline ends came to 15 bases. CDR1 SGHRS and CDR2 YFSETQ come from the germline V gene. The CDR3 extends over 16 amino acids. Based on the CDR3 plus reference TRBV5-1 and TRBJ2-3, the full variable domain is KAGVTQTPRYLIKTRGQQVTLSCSPISGHRSVSWYQQTPGQGLQFLFEYFSETQRNKGNFPGRFSGRQFSNSRSEMNVSTLELGDSALYLCASSLRTSAPTDTQYFGPGTRLTVL.